These 32 T cell receptor beta chains share one sample of origin, sequenced in a study of beta chain features in type 1 diabetes. Study-wide findings and caveats: In all four CD4+ subsets, TCRB CDR3 length was significantly, moderately reduced in type 1 diabetes.

Sequenced material consisted of expressed TCRB transcripts (all of the isolated RNA was reverse transcribed). Profiling relied on immunoSEQ multiplex PCR, and the TCRdb table lists in-frame clones only, not all of them. The sample yields roughly 50,000 clones, about 47% seen once. No antigen has been assigned to these receptors. The sequencing sample was made of Tregs from blood. All receptors derive from a woman aged 40-49 years with type 1 diabetes.

The J gene is TRBJ1-1, the V gene TRBV28; D possibly corresponds to TRBD1 (6 bases). The CDR3 has 14 amino acids. Trimming left V 8 bases short and J 1 base short, with 14 bases between. CDR1 is MDHEN and CDR2 is SYDVKM in the germline V gene. The CDR3 loop reads CASYPGTRNTEAFF. The CDR3 region has the DNA TGTGCCAGCTACCCCGGGACACGGAACACTGAAGCTTTCTTT.

J is TRBJ2-1 and V is TRBV18; TRBD2 matches at 16 bases. Germline values: CDR1 KGHSH, CDR2 LQKENI. The junction had 8 bases not matched to a gene; V was cut back by 4 bases and J by 8 bases. The CDR3 runs 17 residues. The CDR3 reads CASSLLSGTSGRDEQFF. The CDR3 DNA sequence: TGTGCCAGCTCACTCCTCTCCGGGACTAGCGGGAGGGATGAGCAGTTCTTC.

The V call is TRBV9, the J call TRBJ1-4; TRBD1 agrees at 7 bases. Losses at the gene ends were 4 bases for V and 6 bases for J; bases not matched to a gene: 6. CDR1 and CDR2 from the germline V gene are SGDLS and YYNGEE. CDR3 length: 14 amino acids. The chain's CDR3 is CASSSTGSHEKLFF. CDR3 coding DNA: TGTGCCAGCAGCTCGACAGGGAGTCATGAAAAACTGTTTTTT.

V usage is TRBV7-9 and J usage is TRBJ1-6; D gene unclear. Per the germline V gene, CDR1 is SEHNR and CDR2 is FQNEAQ (reference sequence). This CDR3 spans 16 amino acids. V was pared by 1 base and J by 3 bases, with 10 bases between. In nucleotides, the CDR3 is TGTGCCAGCAGCTTAGTGCTCGGGGTCTATAATTCACCCCTCCACTTT. This encodes CASSLVLGVYNSPLHF.

CDR3 nucleotides: TGTGCCAGCAGCTTAGATTTGCGCGAATACGAGCAGTACTTC. This sequence encodes CASSLDLREYEQYF. The gene calls are TRBV11-1 and TRBJ2-7; D call uncertain. This CDR3 contains 14 residues. Trimming removed 1 base at V and 4 bases at J, with 11 bases between. Germline values: CDR1 SGHAT, CDR2 FQDESV (reference sequence). Supplemented by reference TRBV11-1 and TRBJ2-7, the full variable domain reads EAEVAQSPRYKITEKSQAVAFWCDPISGHATLYWYRQILGQGPELLVQFQDESVVDDSQLPKDRFSAERLKGVDSTLKIQPAELGDSAMYLCASSLDLREYEQYFGPGTRLTVT.

The sample holds a few counts of this clone. This rearrangement joins TRBV4-1 to TRBJ2-5; tentative D call: TRBD2 (6 bases). Between the trimmed V and J ends, which lost 0 bases and 5 bases, there was a span of 16 bases. This CDR3 contains 16 residues. Germline assignment: CDR1 MGHRA and CDR2 YSYEKL. The CDR3 DNA sequence: TGCGCCAGCAGCCAAGATCCGCGGGACGGGTGGGAGACCCAGTACTTC. Its translation: CASSQDPRDGWETQYF.

This clone showed up just once. The rearrangement uses TRBV28 and TRBJ2-7, with a weak D call TRBD2 (6 bases). CDR1 MDHEN and CDR2 SYDVKM come from the germline V gene. Trimming removed 1 base from V and 4 bases from J, with 11 bases in between. CDR3 length: 14 residues. The CDR3 bases are TGTGCCAGCAGTTTATCCGGGAGCTCTTACGAGCAGTACTTC. Translating it yields CASSLSGSSYEQYF. Variable domain in full (rest from reference TRBV28 and TRBJ2-7): DVKVTQSSRYLVKRTGEKVFLECVQDMDHENMFWYRQDPGLGLRLIYFSYDVKMKEKGDIPEGYSVSREKKERFSLILESASTNQTSMYLCASSLSGSSYEQYFGPGTRLTVT.

This clone was counted only a few times. The V gene is TRBV7-9, the J gene TRBJ1-6, with D uncertain. CDR1 is SEHNR, CDR2 FQNEAQ, per germline (reference sequence). Trimming left V 2 bases short and J 9 bases short, with 14 bases between. This CDR3 is built from 15 residues. As DNA, the CDR3 is TGTGCCAGCAGCTTAACTGGGAGTGGGAGTTCACCCCTCCACTTT. This codes for CASSLTGSGSSPLHF.

The chain is built from TRBV7-3 and TRBJ1-2, with a possible D match to TRBD1 (5 bases). Trimming removed 1 base at V and 2 bases at J, with 11 bases between. Germline V gene lookup returns CDR1 SGHTA and CDR2 FQGTGA. This CDR3 spans 15 amino acids. CDR3 residues: CASSLRSDSNYGYTF. CDR3 sequence (DNA): TGTGCCAGCAGCTTAAGGTCCGACAGCAACTATGGCTACACCTTC.

This chain joins TRBV28 and TRBJ2-4; D call uncertain. Trimming stripped 6 bases from V and 3 bases from J, with 12 bases between. Looked up from germline, CDR1 is MDHEN and CDR2 is SYDVKM. This CDR3 has 14 amino acids. The CDR3, as DNA: TGTGCCAGCAGCAAAACAGATCTCAAAAACATTCAGTACTTC. Translating gives CASSKTDLKNIQYF. Using reference TRBV28 and TRBJ2-4 for the parts outside the CDR3, the full variable domain is DVKVTQSSRYLVKRTGEKVFLECVQDMDHENMFWYRQDPGLGLRLIYFSYDVKMKEKGDIPEGYSVSREKKERFSLILESASTNQTSMYLCASSKTDLKNIQYFGAGTRLSVL.

The V gene is TRBV5-5, the J gene TRBJ1-5; D is possibly TRBD1 (6 bases). Germline V gene lookup returns CDR1 SGHKS and CDR2 YYEKEE (reference sequence). Trimming removed 0 bases at V and 0 bases at J, with 19 bases between. The CDR3 has 19 amino acids. The CDR3 spells CASSLEAHLGAHSNQPQHF. The CDR3 region has the DNA TGTGCCAGCAGCTTGGAGGCACACCTGGGGGCACATAGCAATCAGCCCCAGCATTTT.

This sequence joins TRBV19 and TRBJ2-7; D may be TRBD2 (6 bases). Germline-derived CDR1 and CDR2 are LNHDA and SQIVND (reference sequence). The CDR3 extends over 15 amino acids. Trimming pared 5 bases from V and 0 bases from J, leaving 14 bases between. The DNA for the CDR3 is TGTGCCAGTAGTCCCCGAGGAGGGTCCTCCTACGAGCAGTACTTC. Protein: CASSPRGGSSYEQYF.

This clone was seen a handful of times. The chain links TRBV7-6 to TRBJ1-1; possibly TRBD1 for D (6 bases). Trimming took off 3 bases at V and 5 bases at J, with 16 bases between the two ends. The CDR3 has 15 amino acids. CDR1 and CDR2 from the germline V gene are SGHVS and FNYEAQ. The chain's CDR3 is CASSLFGRGRTEAFF. CDR3 DNA sequence: TGTGCCAGCAGCTTGTTCGGCAGGGGAAGGACTGAAGCTTTCTTT.

The V gene is TRBV6-1, the J gene TRBJ1-5, with TRBD1 matching over 7 bases. CDR3 length equals 15 residues. Per the germline V gene, CDR1 is MNHNS and CDR2 is SASEGT. V lost 6 bases to trimming and J lost 4 bases; unmatched junction nucleotides: 9. In DNA, the CDR3 is TGTGCCAGCAGGGGAACAGGGGATGGAAATCAGCCCCAGCATTTT. Protein: CASRGTGDGNQPQHF.

Comments on this clone: One junction end does not reproduce the germline sequence, and a read error may be involved. The chain recombines TRBV5-1 with TRBJ1-2, with a possible D match to TRBD1 (6 bases). The CDR3 sequence is 12 residues long. Per germline, CDR1 SGHRS and CDR2 YFSETQ. CDR3 region: CASSSGDYGHTF. Written as DNA, the CDR3 is TGCGCCAGCAGCTCAGGGGACTATGGCCACACCTTC.

The J gene is TRBJ1-5, the V gene TRBV19; 7 bases are shared with TRBD1. V lost 5 bases and J lost 4; bases outside the gene matches: 5. The V gene's germline CDR1 is LNHDA and CDR2 SQIVND (reference sequence). The CDR3 totals 14 residues. The CDR3 reads CASSSRQGNQPQHF. For the CDR3, the DNA is TGTGCCAGTAGTTCCCGACAGGGAAATCAGCCCCAGCATTTT.

V and J are TRBV7-1 and TRBJ1-1; D unresolved. TRBV7-1 is sorted into the ORF group, with uncertain function. This CDR3 region has 13 residues. Trimming left V 5 bases short and J 4 bases short, with 11 bases between. The CDR3 sequence: CASSPEGATEAFF. In nucleotides, the CDR3 is TGTGCCAGCAGCCCGGAAGGAGCCACTGAAGCTTTCTTT.

V gene TRBV4-1 combines with J gene TRBJ2-5, with TRBD2 matching over 8 bases. Unmatched junction bases numbered 6, after V lost 1 base and J lost 5 bases. This CDR3 comprises 15 residues. Germline CDR1 and CDR2: MGHRA and YSYEKL. DNA of the CDR3: TGCGCCAGCAGCCAAGTACTAGCGGAGGGGGAGACCCAGTACTTC. Protein product: CASSQVLAEGETQYF.

This clone was counted between two and nine times. The rearrangement joins TRBV2 to TRBJ1-1; TRBD1 might be the D (6 bases). V was trimmed by 10 bases and J by 1 base, leaving 16 bases between them. This CDR3 spans 14 amino acids. Germline-derived CDR1 and CDR2 are SNHLY and FYNNEI. The CDR3 DNA reads TGTGCCACCGCAAGGCGGGGGCCGAACACTGAAGCTTTCTTT. This codes for CATARRGPNTEAFF.

J is TRBJ2-2 and V is TRBV6-5; 7 positions match TRBD2. Germline CDR1 MNHEY, CDR2 SVGAGI. The V segment lost 5 bases and the J segment 9 bases; nucleotides outside the gene matches: 12. This CDR3 has 15 residues. DNA of the CDR3: TGTGCCAGCAGTGGGGTGAGCGGGGCACCTAGGGAGCTGTTTTTT. This gives the protein CASSGVSGAPRELFF.

The V gene is TRBV6-5, the J gene TRBJ1-5, with D maybe TRBD1 (6 bases). From germline, CDR1 is MNHEY and CDR2 SVGAGI. CDR3 length equals 14 residues. Trimming shortened V by 5 bases and J by 2 bases, and 10 bases separated the two germline ends. CDR3 protein: CASSGTGRNQPQHF. The DNA of the CDR3 is TGTGCCAGCAGTGGTACAGGGCGCAATCAGCCCCAGCATTTT.

Notes on this clone: One end of the junction does not line up with germline, which may come from a read error. This chain uses TRBV6-5 with TRBJ1-1, with TRBD1 matching over 8 bases. There are 16 residues in the CDR3. Germline V gene sequence: CDR1 MNHEY, CDR2 SVGAGI. CDR3 sequence reads: CASRYYGQGESAEAFF. The CDR3 DNA follows: TGTGCCAGCAGATACTACGGACAGGGAGAAAGTGCTGAAGCTTTCTTT.

V is TRBV5-8 and J is TRBJ2-1; 9 bases are shared with TRBD2. The length of the CDR3 is 15 residues. Germline lookup yields CDR1 SGHTS and CDR2 YDEGEE. V shed 1 base, J shed 10 bases, and the junction held 9 bases outside the gene matches. This CDR3 is CASSLSLAGLGEQFF. The CDR3 bases are TGTGCCAGCAGCTTGAGTCTAGCGGGACTTGGAGAGCAGTTCTTC.

The rearrangement joins TRBV28 to TRBJ1-5, with TRBD1 matching 10 bases. V gave up 5 bases and J gave up 4 bases; unmatched junction bases: 5. The CDR3 is 15 amino acids. CDR1 is MDHEN and CDR2 is SYDVKM in the germline V gene. CDR3 in amino acids: CASSGDRGGNQPQHF. CDR3 nucleotides: TGTGCCAGCAGTGGGGACAGGGGCGGGAATCAGCCCCAGCATTTT.

The rearrangement joins TRBV10-3 to TRBJ2-1; 11 bases are shared with TRBD1. Germline-derived CDR1 and CDR2 are ENHRY and SYGVKD. The V and J ends lost 6 bases and 7 bases, in that order; junction bases with no gene match: 14. The CDR3 runs to 17 residues. The CDR3 protein is CAISTFLGTGGENEQFF. The CDR3 DNA reads TGTGCCATCAGCACCTTTTTAGGGACAGGGGGAGAGAATGAGCAGTTCTTC.

The genes are TRBV6-5 and TRBJ2-7; maybe TRBD1 (6 bases). The V end lost 2 bases, the J end lost 4 bases, and 15 bases lay between the germline ends. The CDR3 has 15 amino acids. Looked up from germline, CDR1 is MNHEY and CDR2 is SVGAGI. The CDR3 spells CASSYTRQAEYEQYF. The DNA of the CDR3 is TGTGCCAGCAGTTACACAAGACAGGCAGAATACGAGCAGTACTTC.

This clone was observed once. The V call is TRBV25-1, the J call TRBJ1-1; 10 nucleotides agree with TRBD1. The CDR3 loop spans 15 amino acids. Unmatched junction bases numbered 4, after V lost 6 bases and J lost 0 bases. Germline CDR1 MGHDK, CDR2 SYGVNS. CDR3 coding DNA: TGTGCCAGCAGGGACAGGGGGGGAATGAACACTGAAGCTTTCTTT. Residues: CASRDRGGMNTEAFF.

The chain uses TRBV5-1 and TRBJ1-3; no firm D call. Germline assignment: CDR1 SGHRS and CDR2 YFSETQ. The CDR3 is 18 amino acids. V was cut by 0 bases and J by 0 bases, with 16 bases left in between. In nucleotides, the CDR3 is TGCGCCAGCAGCTTGGGATGGCAGACAACGCTCTCTGGAAACACCATATATTTT. Translating it yields CASSLGWQTTLSGNTIYF.

The chain couples TRBV5-6 to TRBJ2-1; D gene uncertain. This CDR3 is built from 12 residues. Germline CDR1 reads SGHDT; CDR2 reads YYEEEE. The V end lost 1 base, the J end lost 7 bases, and 6 bases lay between the germline ends. DNA of the CDR3: TGTGCCAGCAGCTTGCCAGGTAATGAGCAGTTCTTC. Encoded protein: CASSLPGNEQFF. Variable domain in full (rest from reference TRBV5-6 and TRBJ2-1): DAGVTQSPTHLIKTRGQQVTLRCSPKSGHDTVSWYQQALGQGPQFIFQYYEEEERQRGNFPDRFSGHQFPNYSSELNVNALLLGDSALYLCASSLPGNEQFFGPGTRLTVL.

The genes are TRBV7-9 and TRBJ2-1; TRBD2 aligns across 10 bases. V lost 1 base, J lost 5 bases, and 2 bases stayed unmatched. Germline V gene lookup returns CDR1 SEHNR and CDR2 FQNEAQ (reference sequence). The CDR3 has 15 amino acids. This CDR3 is CASSLGTSGHNEQFF. CDR3 nucleotide sequence: TGTGCCAGCAGCTTAGGGACTAGCGGACACAATGAGCAGTTCTTC.

A few counts support this clone. The V gene is TRBV7-2, the J gene TRBJ2-3, with TRBD1 as a possible D gene (5 bases). V lost 1 base and J lost 0, with 8 bases in between. Germline CDR1 reads SGHTA; CDR2 reads FQGNSA. The CDR3 is 15 amino acids. CDR3 region: CASSLDRPSTDTQYF. The CDR3 DNA sequence: TGTGCCAGCAGCTTAGACAGGCCGAGCACAGATACGCAGTATTTT.

The table lists this clone with a few counts. J is TRBJ1-2 and V is TRBV6-6, with TRBD1 as a possible D gene (6 bases). The CDR3 has 13 amino acids. The V gene lost 6 bases and the J gene lost 4 bases, with 12 bases spanning the gap. Per germline, CDR1 MNHNY and CDR2 SVGAGI (reference sequence). CDR3 sequence (DNA): TGTGCCAGCAGGAGGGCAGGGGCCTATGGCTACACCTTC. Its translation is CASRRAGAYGYTF.